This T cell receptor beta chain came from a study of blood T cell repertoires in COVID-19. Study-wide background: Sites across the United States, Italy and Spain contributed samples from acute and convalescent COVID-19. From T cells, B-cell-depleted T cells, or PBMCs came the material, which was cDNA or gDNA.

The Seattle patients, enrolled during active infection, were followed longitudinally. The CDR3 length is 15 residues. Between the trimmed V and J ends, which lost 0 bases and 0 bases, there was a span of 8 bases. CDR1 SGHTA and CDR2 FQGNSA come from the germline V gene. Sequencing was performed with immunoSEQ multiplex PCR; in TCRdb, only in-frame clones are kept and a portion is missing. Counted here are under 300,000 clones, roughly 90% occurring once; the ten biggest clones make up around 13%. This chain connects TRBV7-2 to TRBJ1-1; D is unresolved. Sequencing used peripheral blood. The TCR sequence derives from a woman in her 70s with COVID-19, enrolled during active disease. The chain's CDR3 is CASSLAWQLNTEAFF. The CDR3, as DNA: TGTGCCAGCAGCTTAGCGTGGCAGTTGAACACTGAAGCTTTCTTT.